The clone carrying this T cell receptor beta chain was recorded a few times. Unmatched junction bases numbered 15, after V lost 3 bases and J lost 2 bases. This CDR3 has 19 residues. The germline CDR1 and CDR2 sequences are SEHNR and FQNEAQ (reference sequence). MiXCR, applied by TCRdb to the 5' RACE reads, yields one record per CDR3 protein. The sample lists 450,000 or so distinct CDR3 sequences, more than 20% occurring once. The sample is drawn from a study of T-cell memory formation after mild COVID-19. The chain combines TRBV7-9 with TRBJ2-3, with 9 nucleotides matching TRBD2. The receptor was isolated from an adult woman who had mild COVID-19 (a few samples of this study predate the infection). Cell type and time point are not known. The material sequenced was PBMCs or a T cell subset sorted from them (not recorded which). CDR3 in DNA: TGTGCCAGCAGCTTCTCACGTTCCGGGACTAGCATCGACACAGATACGCAGTATTTT. Amino acid sequence: CASSFSRSGTSIDTDTQYF.